This TCR beta chain derives from a study of T-cell reconstitution after alpha-beta-depleted transplantation in children. Trimming removed 1 base at V and 2 bases at J, with 12 bases between. Germline V gene lookup returns CDR1 DFQATT and CDR2 SNEGSKA (reference sequence). CDR3 length equals 15 residues. Findings and limits, study-wide: Newly generated T cells supplied most T-cell counts and diversity one year post-transplant.

As concerns this clonotype: Its antigen is currently unknown.

Preparation of the TCRbeta library used unique molecular identifiers. TCRdb re-derived calls from the PCR reads in MiXCR, one entry per CDR3 protein. The repertoire includes about 440,000 distinct CDR3 sequences, about 40% of them detected once, and 27% sits in the top ten. This chain connects TRBV20-1 to TRBJ1-5; no definite D call. The sequenced sample was PBMCs, obtained before TCRalphabeta/CD19-depleted stem cell transplant. This clonotype was sampled from a girl aged 2-10 years with aplastic anemia, due to receive a stem cell transplant. The CDR3 here is CSARVPGDGNQPQHF. Written as DNA, the CDR3 is TGCAGTGCTAGAGTTCCGGGTGACGGCAATCAGCCCCAGCATTTT.